This passage covers 15 T cell receptor beta chains from one sample sequenced in a study of tumor and adjacent non-tumor tissue in lung cancer. A modified ARM-PCR protocol with three rounds of nested PCR amplified TCRbeta. TCRdb ran MiXCR on the multiplex PCR reads and lists one entry per CDR3 protein. The sample contains more than 85,000 distinct CDR3 sequences, about 63% of which appear only once. The template was RNA from unsorted bulk tissue. More than 3 cm separated this lung sample from the edge of the tumor. The specimen was distant non-tumor lung tissue. All receptors derive from a man aged 60-69 years with non-small cell lung cancer.

The chain combines TRBV5-1 with TRBJ1-2; possible D gene TRBD1, 6 bases. The CDR3 contains 13 residues. The germline V and J ends were trimmed by 2 bases and 4 bases, with 9 bases remaining between them. CDR1 SGHRS and CDR2 YFSETQ come from the germline V gene. CDR3 coding DNA: TGCGCCAGCAGCTTACTAGGGGGCTATGGCTACACCTTC. Its protein product is CASSLLGGYGYTF.

DNA for the CDR3: TGCAGCGCACGGACAGGGGGTCTCACAGATACGCAGTATTTT. Protein: CSARTGGLTDTQYF. The chain combines TRBV29-1 with TRBJ2-3; 10 nucleotides align to TRBD1. The CDR3 length is 14 residues. Germline V lookup: CDR1 SQVTM, CDR2 ANQGSEA. V dropped 7 bases and J dropped 2; count of bases not matched to a gene: 6.

This clonotype ranks as medium-sized (0.01 to 0.1%). The rearrangement uses TRBV11-2 and TRBJ2-5; 7 positions match TRBD2. V gave up 0 bases and J gave up 10 bases; unmatched junction bases: 17. Germline values: CDR1 SGHAT, CDR2 FQNNGV. CDR3 size: 17 residues. CDR3 DNA: TGTGCCAGCAGCTTAGATGCCGAGTCTAGCGGTACTAGGAACCAGTACTTC. As protein: CASSLDAESSGTRNQYF.

This clonotype was seen a few times. This may come from a read error, since a much larger clone is one base off. V is TRBV6-5 and J is TRBJ1-1; 11 nucleotides match TRBD1. The CDR3 contains 14 residues. The germline V gene has CDR1 MNHEY and CDR2 SVGAGI. CDR3: CASSSRTGGTEAVF. DNA for the CDR3: TGTGCCAGCAGTTCCAGGACAGGGGGCACTGAAGCTGTCTTT.

This clonotype appeared many times. V gene TRBV29-1 combines with J gene TRBJ2-7; either TRBD1 or TRBD2 may fit D (5 bases each). V gave up 1 base and J gave up 1 base, with 17 bases separating them. From germline, CDR1 is SQVTM and CDR2 ANQGSEA. The CDR3 runs 16 residues. The CDR3 region is CSVEGFSGTGSYEQYF. The CDR3 nucleotides read TGCAGCGTTGAAGGTTTTTCCGGGACGGGATCCTACGAGCAGTACTTC.

This clonotype was seen at least ten times. The V gene is TRBV29-1, the J gene TRBJ2-7; no clear D. The CDR3 consists of 11 residues. CDR1 is SQVTM and CDR2 is ANQGSEA in the germline V gene. V dropped 6 bases and J dropped 4 bases, with 10 bases sitting between them. For the CDR3, the DNA is TGCAGCGTCGCCTCCCCTTACGAGCAGTACTTC. Its protein is CSVASPYEQYF.

V is TRBV10-2 and J is TRBJ1-2; D unclear. Germline V CDR1 and CDR2: WSHSY, SAAADI. The CDR3 contains 14 residues. Between the trimmed V and J ends, which lost 6 bases and 11 bases, there was a span of 22 bases. The CDR3 is CASSSSSPNYRYTF. The DNA of the CDR3 is TGCGCCAGCAGCTCTAGTTCCCCTAACTATAGATACACCTTC.

V and J are TRBV12-3 or TRBV12-4 and TRBJ2-2; D is undetermined. Deletions cut 0 bases from V and 4 bases from J, with 6 bases between. The length of the CDR3 is 14 residues. The CDR3 protein is CASSLAQSTGELFF. The CDR3 DNA follows: TGTGCCAGCAGTTTAGCGCAATCCACCGGGGAGCTGTTTTTT.

The chain couples TRBV11-1 to TRBJ1-6; the match to TRBD1 covers 11 bases. V lost 4 bases, J lost 8 bases, and 10 bases stayed unmatched. Germline CDR1 is SGHAT and CDR2 is FQDESV (reference sequence). The CDR3 totals 17 residues. The CDR3 nucleotides read TGTGCCAGCAGCTCCCCCCGGACAGGGGGCGATTATTCACCCCTCCACTTT. Translating it yields CASSSPRTGGDYSPLHF.

This clonotype was detected many times. The rearrangement uses TRBV4-2 and TRBJ1-6; 8 bases match TRBD1. The ends lost 0 bases at V and 0 bases at J; junction bases unmatched: 10. CDR3 length: 20 residues. CDR1 is LGHNA, CDR2 YNFKEQ, per germline. This CDR3 reads CASSQDLLGQGSSYNSPLHF. The CDR3 DNA reads as TGTGCCAGCAGCCAAGATCTTCTCGGACAGGGCAGCTCCTATAATTCACCCCTCCACTTT.

Notes on this clonotype: Possible read error: a much larger clone is one base away. The V and J genes are TRBV6-2 or TRBV6-3 and TRBJ1-5; possible D gene TRBD1, 5 bases. The CDR3 loop spans 13 amino acids. CDR1 MNHEY and CDR2 SVGEGT come from the germline V gene. CDR3 bases: TGTGCCAGCAGCCGACAGAGCAATCAGCTCCAGCATTTT. Its translation: CASSRQSNQLQHF.

This chain uses TRBV28 with TRBJ2-3; 7 bases are a match to TRBD2. Germline lookup yields CDR1 MDHEN and CDR2 SYDVKM. This CDR3 spans 16 amino acids. CDR3 coding DNA: TGTACTAGCTGTCTCCCCGGGGGGAGGTACACAGATACGCAGTATTTT. Translated: CTSCLPGGRYTDTQYF. Supplemented by reference TRBV28 and TRBJ2-3, the full variable domain reads DVKVTQSSRYLVKRTGEKVFLECVQDMDHENMFWYRQDPGLGLRLIYFSYDVKMKEKGDIPEGYSVSREKKERFSLILESASTNQTSMYLCTSCLPGGRYTDTQYFGPGTRLTVL.

The count of this clonotype is one. The chain is built from TRBV20-1 and TRBJ1-1; D might be TRBD1 (6 bases). The CDR3 has 13 amino acids. CDR1 is DFQATT, CDR2 SNEGSKA, per germline (reference sequence). The germline V and J ends were trimmed by 6 bases and 4 bases, with 15 bases remaining between them. Here the CDR3 DNA reads TGCAGTGCCCCCGGAGGGGGAGTCACTGAAGCTTTCTTT. This codes for CSAPGGGVTEAFF.

This clonotype occurred once. The V call is TRBV6-1, the J call TRBJ1-5; D is uncertain. The CDR3 consists of 13 residues. The germline V gene encodes CDR1 MNHNS and CDR2 SASEGT. V was clipped by 6 bases and J by 5 bases, with 11 bases between them. CDR3 DNA: TGTGCCAGCAGCGACGTTTTCGATCAGCCCCAGCATTTT. Its protein is CASSDVFDQPQHF.

CDR3 nucleotide sequence: TGTGCCAGCAGTTTAACCCAGGCTAAGCGGCAGTTCTTC. Protein sequence: CASSLTQAKRQFF. The rearrangement links TRBV12-3 or TRBV12-4 to TRBJ2-1; D unresolved. This CDR3 region has 13 residues. Deletions cut 2 bases from V and 12 bases from J, with 14 bases between.